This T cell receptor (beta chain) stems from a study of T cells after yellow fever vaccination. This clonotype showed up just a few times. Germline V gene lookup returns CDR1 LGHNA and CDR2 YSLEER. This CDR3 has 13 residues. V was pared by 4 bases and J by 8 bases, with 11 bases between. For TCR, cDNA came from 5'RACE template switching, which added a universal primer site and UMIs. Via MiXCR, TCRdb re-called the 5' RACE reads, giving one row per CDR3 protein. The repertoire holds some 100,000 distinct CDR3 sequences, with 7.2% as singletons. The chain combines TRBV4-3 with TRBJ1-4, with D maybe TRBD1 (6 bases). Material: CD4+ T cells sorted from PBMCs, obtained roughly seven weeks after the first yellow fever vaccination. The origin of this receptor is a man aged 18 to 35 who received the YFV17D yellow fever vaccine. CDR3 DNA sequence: TGCGCCAGCAGCCGCCAGGGGTTAGAAAAACTGTTTTTT. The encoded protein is CASSRQGLEKLFF.